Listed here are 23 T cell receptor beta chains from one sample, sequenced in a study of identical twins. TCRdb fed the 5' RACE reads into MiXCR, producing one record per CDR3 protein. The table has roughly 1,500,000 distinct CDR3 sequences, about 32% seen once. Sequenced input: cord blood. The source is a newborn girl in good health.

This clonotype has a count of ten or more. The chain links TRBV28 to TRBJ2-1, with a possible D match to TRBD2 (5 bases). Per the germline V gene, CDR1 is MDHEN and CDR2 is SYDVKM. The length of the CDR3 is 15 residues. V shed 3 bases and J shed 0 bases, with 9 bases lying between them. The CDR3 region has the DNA TGTGCCAGCAGTTTTATAGGGAGCTCCTACAATGAGCAGTTCTTC. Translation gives CASSFIGSSYNEQFF.

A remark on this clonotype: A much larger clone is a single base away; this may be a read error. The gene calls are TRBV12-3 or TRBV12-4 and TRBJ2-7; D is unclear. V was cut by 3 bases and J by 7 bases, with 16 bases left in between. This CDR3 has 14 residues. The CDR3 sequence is CASSFAPKYNEQYF. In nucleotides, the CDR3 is TGTGCCAGCAGTTTTGCGCCCAAGTACAATGAGCAGTACTTC.

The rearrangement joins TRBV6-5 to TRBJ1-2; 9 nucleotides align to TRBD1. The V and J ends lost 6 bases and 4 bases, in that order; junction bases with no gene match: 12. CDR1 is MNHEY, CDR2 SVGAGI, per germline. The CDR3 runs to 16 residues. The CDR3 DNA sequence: TGTGCCAGCAGACTACCGGGACAGGGACTTGGCTATGGCTACACCTTC. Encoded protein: CASRLPGQGLGYGYTF.

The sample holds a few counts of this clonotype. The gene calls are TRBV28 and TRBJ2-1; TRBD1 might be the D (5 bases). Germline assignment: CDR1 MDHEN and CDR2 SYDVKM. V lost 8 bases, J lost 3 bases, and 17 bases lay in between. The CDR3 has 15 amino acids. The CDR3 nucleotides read TGTGCCAGCTCGCCTGCGATCAGGGTCTACAATGAGCAGTTCTTC. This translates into CASSPAIRVYNEQFF.

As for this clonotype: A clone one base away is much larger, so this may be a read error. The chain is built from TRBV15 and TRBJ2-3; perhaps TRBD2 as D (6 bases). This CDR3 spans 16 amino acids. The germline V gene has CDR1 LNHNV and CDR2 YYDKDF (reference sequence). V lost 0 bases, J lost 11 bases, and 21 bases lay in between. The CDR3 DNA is TGTGCCACCAGCAGAGATGGAGGGGCTAGTCTACATATGCAGTATTTT. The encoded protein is CATSRDGGASLHMQYF.

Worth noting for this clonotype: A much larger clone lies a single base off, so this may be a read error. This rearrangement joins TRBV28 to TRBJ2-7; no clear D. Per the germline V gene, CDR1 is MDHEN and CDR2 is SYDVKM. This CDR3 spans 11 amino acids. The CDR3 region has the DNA TGTGCCTGCAGGCTTTCCTACGAGCAGTACTTC. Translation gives CACRLSYEQYF.

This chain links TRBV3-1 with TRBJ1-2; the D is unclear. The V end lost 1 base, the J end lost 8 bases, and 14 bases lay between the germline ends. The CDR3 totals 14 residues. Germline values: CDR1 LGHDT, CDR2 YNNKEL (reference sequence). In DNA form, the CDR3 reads TGTGCCAGCAGCCAAGGGGGTTTTCCAGGAGGCTACACCTTC. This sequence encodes CASSQGGFPGGYTF.

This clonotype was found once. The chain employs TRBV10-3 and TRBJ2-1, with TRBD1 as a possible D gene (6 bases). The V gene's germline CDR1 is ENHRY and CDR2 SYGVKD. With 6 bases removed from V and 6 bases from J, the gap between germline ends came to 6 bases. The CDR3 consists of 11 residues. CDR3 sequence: CAIRGANEQFF. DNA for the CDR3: TGTGCCATCAGGGGGGCCAATGAGCAGTTCTTC.

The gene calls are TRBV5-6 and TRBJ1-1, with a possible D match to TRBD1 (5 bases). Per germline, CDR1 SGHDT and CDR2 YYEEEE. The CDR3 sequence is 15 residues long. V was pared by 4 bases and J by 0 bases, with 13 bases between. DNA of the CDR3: TGTGCCAGCAGCAAGCTACAGGCTCTGAACACTGAAGCTTTCTTT. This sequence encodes CASSKLQALNTEAFF.

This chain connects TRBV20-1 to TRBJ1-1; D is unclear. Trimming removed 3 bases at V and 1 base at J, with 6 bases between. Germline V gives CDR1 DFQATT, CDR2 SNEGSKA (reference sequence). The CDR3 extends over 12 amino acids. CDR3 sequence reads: CSARGPNTEAFF. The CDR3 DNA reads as TGCAGTGCTAGGGGCCCGAACACTGAAGCTTTCTTT.

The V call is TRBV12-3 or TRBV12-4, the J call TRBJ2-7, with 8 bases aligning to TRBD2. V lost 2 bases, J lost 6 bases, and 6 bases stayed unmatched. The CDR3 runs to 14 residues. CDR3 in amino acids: CASSLSGSLSEQYF. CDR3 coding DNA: TGTGCCAGCAGTTTAAGCGGGAGCCTGTCCGAGCAGTACTTC.

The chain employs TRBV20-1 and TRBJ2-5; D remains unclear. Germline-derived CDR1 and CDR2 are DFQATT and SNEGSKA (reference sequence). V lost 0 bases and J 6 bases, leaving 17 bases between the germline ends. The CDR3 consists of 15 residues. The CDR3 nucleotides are TGCAGTGCTAGAGATCTCCGTACTGTCATCAAGACCCAGTACTTC. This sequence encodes CSARDLRTVIKTQYF.

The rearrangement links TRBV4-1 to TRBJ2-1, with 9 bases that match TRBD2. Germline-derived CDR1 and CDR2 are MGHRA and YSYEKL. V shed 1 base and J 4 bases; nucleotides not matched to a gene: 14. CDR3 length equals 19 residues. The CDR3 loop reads CASSQVKGLAMGEYNEQFF. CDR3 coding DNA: TGCGCCAGCAGCCAAGTTAAGGGACTAGCTATGGGGGAGTACAATGAGCAGTTCTTC.

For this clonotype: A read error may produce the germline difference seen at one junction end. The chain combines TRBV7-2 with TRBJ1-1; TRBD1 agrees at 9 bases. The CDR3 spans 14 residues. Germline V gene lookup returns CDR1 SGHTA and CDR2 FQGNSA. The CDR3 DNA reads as TGTGCCAGCATCTTAACTCACAGGGGGCCTGAAGCTTTCTTT. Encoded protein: CASILTHRGPEAFF.

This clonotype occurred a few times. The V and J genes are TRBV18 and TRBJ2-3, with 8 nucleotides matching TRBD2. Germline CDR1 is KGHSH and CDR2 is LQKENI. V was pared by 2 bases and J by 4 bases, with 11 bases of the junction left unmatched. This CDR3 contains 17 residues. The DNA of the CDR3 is TGTGCCAGCTCACCAGTGAGGAGCGGGGGCCTCCCAGATACGCAGTATTTT. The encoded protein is CASSPVRSGGLPDTQYF.

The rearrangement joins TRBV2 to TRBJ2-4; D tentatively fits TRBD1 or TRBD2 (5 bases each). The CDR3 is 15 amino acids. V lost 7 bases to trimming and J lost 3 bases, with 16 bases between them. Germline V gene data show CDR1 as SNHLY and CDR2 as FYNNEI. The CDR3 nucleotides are TGTGCCAGCATCGGAGGCAGGGCAAGCAAAAACATTCAGTACTTC. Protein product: CASIGGRASKNIQYF.

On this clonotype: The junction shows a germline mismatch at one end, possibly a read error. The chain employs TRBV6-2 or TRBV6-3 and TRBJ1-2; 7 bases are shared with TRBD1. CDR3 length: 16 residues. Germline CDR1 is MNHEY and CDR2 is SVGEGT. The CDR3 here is CAGSPRRLQGMVGYTF. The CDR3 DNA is TGTGCCGGCAGTCCACGAAGACTACAGGGGATGGTTGGCTACACCTTC.

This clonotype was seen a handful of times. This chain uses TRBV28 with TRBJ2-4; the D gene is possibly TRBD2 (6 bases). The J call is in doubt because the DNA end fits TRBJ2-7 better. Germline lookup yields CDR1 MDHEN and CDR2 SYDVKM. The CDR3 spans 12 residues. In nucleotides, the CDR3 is TGTGCCAGCACGACTAGTTCATCCGAGCAGTACTTC. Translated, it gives CASTTSSSEQYF.

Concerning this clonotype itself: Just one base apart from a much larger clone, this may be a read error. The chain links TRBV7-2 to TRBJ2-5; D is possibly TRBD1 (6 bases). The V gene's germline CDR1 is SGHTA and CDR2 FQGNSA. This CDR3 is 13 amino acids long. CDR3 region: CASSLNQGQTQYF. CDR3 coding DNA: TGTGCCAGCAGCTTAAATCAAGGACAGACGCAGTACTTC.

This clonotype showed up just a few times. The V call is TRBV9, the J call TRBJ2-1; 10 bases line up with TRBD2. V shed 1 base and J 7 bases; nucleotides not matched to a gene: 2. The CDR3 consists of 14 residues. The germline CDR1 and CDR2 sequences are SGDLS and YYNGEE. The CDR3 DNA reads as TGTGCCAGCAGCGTACTAGCGGGAGAAAATGAGCAGTTCTTC. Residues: CASSVLAGENEQFF.

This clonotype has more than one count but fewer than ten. CDR3 protein: CASGPQPREYF. The CDR3 nucleotides are TGTGCCAGCGGCCCCCAACCCCGCGAGTATTTT. V gene TRBV5-5 combines with J gene TRBJ2-3; no reliable D call. The CDR3 runs 11 residues. Germline CDR1 SGHKS, CDR2 YYEKEE (reference sequence). Trimming cost V 7 bases and J 13 bases, with 16 bases left between them.

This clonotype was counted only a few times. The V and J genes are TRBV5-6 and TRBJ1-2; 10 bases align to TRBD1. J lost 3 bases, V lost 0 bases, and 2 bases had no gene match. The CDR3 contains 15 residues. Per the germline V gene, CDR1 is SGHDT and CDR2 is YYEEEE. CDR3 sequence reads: CASSLVGQGHYGYTF. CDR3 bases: TGTGCCAGCAGCTTGGTGGGACAGGGGCACTATGGCTACACCTTC.

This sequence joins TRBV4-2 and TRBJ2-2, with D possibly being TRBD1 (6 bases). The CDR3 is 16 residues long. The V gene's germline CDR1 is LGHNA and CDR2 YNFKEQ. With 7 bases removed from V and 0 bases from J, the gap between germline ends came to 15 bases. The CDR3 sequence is CASTKGQFANTGELFF. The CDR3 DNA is TGTGCCAGCACCAAAGGACAGTTCGCGAACACCGGGGAGCTGTTTTTT.